The 31 T cell receptor beta chains listed next were all sequenced from one sample in a study of cytomegalovirus exposure and HLA in healthy donors. It was with 60 Vbeta and 13 Jbeta primers that the PCR ran. Produced via immunoSEQ multiplex PCR; TCRdb's table is partial and in-frame only. This sample yields some 170,000 clones, of which more than 65% are seen a single time; about 1.3% belongs to the top ten. Sequencing was performed on PBMCs. All receptors derive from a woman in her fifties or sixties in good health and CMV-seronegative.

This chain joins TRBV28 and TRBJ1-2; D possibly corresponds to TRBD1 (5 bases). CDR1 is MDHEN, CDR2 SYDVKM, per germline. The CDR3 has 14 residues. Trimming pared 5 bases from V and 7 bases from J, leaving 17 bases between. CDR3 DNA: TGTGCCAGCAGTCTCCGGGCAGGGTCGGGTGGCTACACCTTC. This sequence encodes CASSLRAGSGGYTF.

The chain couples TRBV2 to TRBJ1-5; unclear D gene. The germline CDR1 and CDR2 sequences are SNHLY and FYNNEI. Deletions cut 4 bases from V and 4 bases from J, with 8 bases between. The CDR3 totals 13 residues. CDR3 protein: CASSGTGNQPQHF. The CDR3 DNA sequence: TGTGCCAGCAGTGGGACGGGGAATCAGCCCCAGCATTTT.

As DNA, the CDR3 is TGTGCCAGCAGTTACTCGGGGACAGGGAGGAACTACGAGCAGTACTTC. Protein: CASSYSGTGRNYEQYF. The rearrangement uses TRBV6-6 and TRBJ2-7; TRBD1 matches at 9 bases. CDR3 length: 16 residues. Trimming took 0 bases from V and 3 from J; bases not matched to a gene: 6. Germline CDR1 and CDR2: MNHNY and SVGAGI (reference sequence).

This clone was found once. The chain combines TRBV6-1 with TRBJ1-2, with 10 bases aligning to TRBD1. V shed 6 bases and J 4 bases; nucleotides not matched to a gene: 8. CDR3 size: 15 residues. The germline gives CDR1 MNHNS, CDR2 SASEGT. In nucleotides, the CDR3 is TGTGCCAGCAGGAGAGGGGACAGGGGACCCTATGGCTACACCTTC. This translates into CASRRGDRGPYGYTF.

The chain couples TRBV6-5 to TRBJ2-5, with TRBD2 as a possible D gene (5 bases). The last part of the DNA fits TRBJ2-7 better; the J call may be wrong. Germline-derived CDR1 and CDR2 are MNHEY and SVGAGI. The CDR3 sequence is 12 residues long. Here the CDR3 DNA reads TGTGCCAGCAGTTACCGGGGTGACGAGCAGTACTTC. Translating gives CASSYRGDEQYF.

The table lists this clone with a count of one. The rearrangement uses TRBV7-9 and TRBJ2-7; 10 nucleotides align to TRBD2. CDR1 is SEHNR and CDR2 is FQNEAQ in the germline V gene (reference sequence). Trimming removed 7 bases from V and 5 bases from J; junction bases left unmatched: 11. This CDR3 region has 15 residues. The CDR3 spells CASMLSGRTFDEQYF. CDR3 nucleotide sequence: TGTGCCAGCATGCTTAGCGGGAGGACCTTCGACGAGCAGTACTTC.

The V and J genes are TRBV28 and TRBJ2-7; 7 positions agree with TRBD1. Germline V gene lookup returns CDR1 MDHEN and CDR2 SYDVKM. This CDR3 contains 15 residues. Here the CDR3 reads CAAPYSGQSSYEQYF. DNA for the CDR3: TGTGCTGCTCCTTATTCGGGACAGTCCTCCTACGAGCAGTACTTC. Full variable domain (rest looked up from reference TRBV28 and TRBJ2-7): DVKVTQSSRYLVKRTGEKVFLECVQDMDHENMFWYRQDPGLGLRLIYFSYDVKMKEKGDIPEGYSVSREKKERFSLILESASTNQTSMYLCAAPYSGQSSYEQYFGPGTRLTVT.

This clone was detected once. This chain links TRBV5-1 with TRBJ2-3; no clear D gene. Germline V gene data show CDR1 as SGHRS and CDR2 as YFSETQ. The V gene lost 2 bases and the J gene lost 2 bases, with 9 bases spanning the gap. This CDR3 has 14 amino acids. CDR3 sequence reads: CASSFTENTDTQYF. In DNA form, the CDR3 reads TGCGCCAGCAGCTTCACAGAGAACACAGATACGCAGTATTTT.

The rearrangement uses TRBV7-9 and TRBJ2-5; D is undetermined. V was pared by 2 bases and J by 4 bases, with 5 bases between. The V gene's germline CDR1 is SEHNR and CDR2 FQNEAQ (reference sequence). The CDR3 consists of 12 residues. CDR3 protein: CASSLKRETQYF. Here the CDR3 DNA reads TGTGCCAGCAGCTTAAAGAGAGAGACCCAGTACTTC.

This rearrangement joins TRBV5-4 to TRBJ2-7, with a weak D call TRBD1 (6 bases). CDR1 SGHNT and CDR2 YYREEE come from the germline V gene (reference sequence). The length of the CDR3 is 14 residues. V lost 4 bases and J lost 7, with 18 bases in between. CDR3 in amino acids: CASSPDRWGREQYF. CDR3 DNA sequence: TGTGCCAGCAGCCCTGACAGGTGGGGTAGGGAGCAGTACTTC.

The J gene is TRBJ1-1, the V gene TRBV28; 8 bases are shared with TRBD1. Trimming at V came to 10 bases and at J to 2 bases, leaving 18 bases not matched to a gene. The CDR3 is 17 amino acids. Germline V gene sequence: CDR1 MDHEN, CDR2 SYDVKM. The CDR3: CAIILTDRGKGNTEAFF. The CDR3 coding sequence is TGTGCCATCATCCTTACTGACAGGGGTAAAGGTAACACTGAAGCTTTCTTT.

J is TRBJ1-1 and V is TRBV28; no firm D call. The germline V gene has CDR1 MDHEN and CDR2 SYDVKM. The V end lost 5 bases, the J end lost 0 bases, and 10 bases lay between the germline ends. The CDR3 is made up of 14 amino acids. The DNA for the CDR3 is TGTGCCAGCAGTCCGTATACAATGAACACTGAAGCTTTCTTT. Encoded protein: CASSPYTMNTEAFF. Complete variable domain (other parts from reference TRBV28 and TRBJ1-1): DVKVTQSSRYLVKRTGEKVFLECVQDMDHENMFWYRQDPGLGLRLIYFSYDVKMKEKGDIPEGYSVSREKKERFSLILESASTNQTSMYLCASSPYTMNTEAFFGQGTRLTVV.

This chain joins TRBV7-9 and TRBJ2-3; 8 bases map to TRBD2. The CDR3 is made up of 14 amino acids. Germline assignment: CDR1 SEHNR and CDR2 FQNEAQ (reference sequence). V lost 8 bases and J lost 6; bases outside the gene matches: 10. The CDR3 sequence is CASRSTGGIDTQYF. In nucleotides, the CDR3 is TGTGCCAGCCGAAGTACGGGAGGGATTGATACGCAGTATTTT.

The chain combines TRBV5-4 with TRBJ1-2; the D gene is possibly TRBD1 (6 bases). The V gene lost 2 bases and the J gene lost 5 bases, with 7 bases spanning the gap. There are 12 residues in the CDR3. Germline V gene lookup returns CDR1 SGHNT and CDR2 YYREEE (reference sequence). DNA of the CDR3: TGTGCCAGCAGCTTAGGGGGATATGGCTACACCTTC. Protein sequence: CASSLGGYGYTF.

The V call is TRBV29-1, the J call TRBJ1-2; D call uncertain. The CDR3 runs to 12 residues. V was clipped by 7 bases and J by 0 bases, with 9 bases between them. The V gene's germline CDR1 is SQVTM and CDR2 ANQGSEA. CDR3 protein: CSARYSNYGYTF. The CDR3 DNA reads TGCAGCGCCCGATACTCTAACTATGGCTACACCTTC.

J is TRBJ2-6 and V is TRBV28; TRBD1 might be the D (6 bases). The CDR3 consists of 19 residues. Trimming pared 5 bases from V and 0 bases from J, leaving 20 bases between. In germline, CDR1 is MDHEN, CDR2 SYDVKM. The CDR3 DNA reads as TGTGCCAGCAGTCCGCCCGGCAGGGGTATTACCTCTGGGGCCAACGTCCTGACTTTC. Amino acids: CASSPPGRGITSGANVLTF.

This clone was counted between two and nine times. The J gene is TRBJ1-5, the V gene TRBV7-7; D perhaps matches TRBD1 (6 bases). This CDR3 region has 16 residues. The germline CDR1 and CDR2 sequences are SSHAT and FNYEAQ (reference sequence). The V gene lost 4 bases and the J gene lost 5 bases, with 18 bases spanning the gap. The DNA of the CDR3 is TGTGCCAGCAGCTGTCAAGAGGACCGGACAGATCAGCCCCAGCATTTT. Amino acid sequence: CASSCQEDRTDQPQHF.

The chain couples TRBV9 to TRBJ1-1; D unresolved. CDR3 size: 15 residues. V gave up 0 bases and J gave up 0 bases, with 9 bases separating them. CDR1 and CDR2 (germline): SGDLS, YYNGEE. CDR3 region: CASSVATAMNTEAFF. CDR3 nucleotide sequence: TGTGCCAGCAGCGTAGCTACAGCTATGAACACTGAAGCTTTCTTT. The entire variable domain, with the rest obtained from reference TRBV9 and TRBJ1-1, is as follows: DSGVTQTPKHLITATGQRVTLRCSPRSGDLSVYWYQQSLDQGLQFLIQYYNGEERAKGNILERFSAQQFPDLHSELNLSSLELGDSALYFCASSVATAMNTEAFFGQGTRLTVV.

This chain connects TRBV19 to TRBJ1-1; TRBD1 agrees at 8 bases. Germline CDR1 and CDR2: LNHDA and SQIVND (reference sequence). The length of the CDR3 is 16 residues. With 6 bases clipped from V and 1 base from J, the junction kept 10 bases outside the gene matches. The CDR3 DNA sequence: TGTGCCAGTAGGGACACAGGGGGGCCCGAGAACACTGAAGCTTTCTTT. It encodes CASRDTGGPENTEAFF.

J is TRBJ2-7 and V is TRBV5-1; D gene uncertain. The CDR3 is 13 amino acids. V was pared by 0 bases and J by 5 bases, with 9 bases between. Germline assignment: CDR1 SGHRS and CDR2 YFSETQ. CDR3 loop: CASSLGLLNEQYF. The CDR3 region has the DNA TGCGCCAGCAGCTTGGGTCTCCTAAACGAGCAGTACTTC.

V gene TRBV11-2 combines with J gene TRBJ1-2; 12 bases fit TRBD1. Looked up from germline, CDR1 is SGHAT and CDR2 is FQNNGV. Trimming took 5 bases from V and 4 from J; bases not matched to a gene: 2. The CDR3 extends over 14 amino acids. CDR3 loop: CASSLGQGAYGYTF. In nucleotides, the CDR3 is TGTGCCAGCAGCCTGGGACAGGGGGCCTATGGCTACACCTTC.

This rearrangement joins TRBV28 to TRBJ2-1; TRBD1 matches at 7 bases. The CDR3 is 14 residues long. J lost 8 bases, V lost 6 bases, and 10 bases had no gene match. Germline V gene sequence: CDR1 MDHEN, CDR2 SYDVKM. CDR3 region: CASRVPQGVDEQFF. The CDR3 bases are TGTGCCAGCAGAGTGCCCCAGGGGGTCGATGAGCAGTTCTTC.

The chain is built from TRBV28 and TRBJ2-1; the match to TRBD1 covers 10 bases. V shed 5 bases, J shed 1 base, and the junction held 23 bases outside the gene matches. The CDR3 totals 22 residues. In germline, CDR1 is MDHEN, CDR2 SYDVKM. The CDR3 nucleotides are TGTGCCAGCAGTACCAATCTACCGGGACAGGGGATCAGGCTTGGGTCCTACAATGAGCAGTTCTTC. Translated, it gives CASSTNLPGQGIRLGSYNEQFF.

The genes are TRBV28 and TRBJ2-7; D is possibly TRBD2 (6 bases). Germline V gene sequence: CDR1 MDHEN, CDR2 SYDVKM. CDR3 length: 15 residues. V was pared by 4 bases and J by 3 bases, with 16 bases between. This CDR3 is CASSSLRPGGYEQYF. CDR3 DNA: TGTGCCAGCAGTTCCCTTAGGCCCGGGGGCTACGAGCAGTACTTC.

This chain links TRBV7-3 with TRBJ2-4; TRBD2 matches 9 bases. J lost 0 bases, V lost 4 bases, and 7 bases had no gene match. This CDR3 is 17 amino acids long. Germline CDR1 SGHTA, CDR2 FQGTGA. CDR3 DNA sequence: TGTGCCAGCAGCTCCTATAGCGGGAGTGGAGCCAAAAACATTCAGTACTTC. Residues: CASSSYSGSGAKNIQYF.

CDR3 nucleotide sequence: TGTGCCAGCAGCCCAACGGACAGCGCCCTCGAGCAGTACTTC. Encoded protein: CASSPTDSALEQYF. This chain joins TRBV7-2 and TRBJ2-5; weak D call: TRBD1 (6 bases). The J call may be in error: the DNA end matches TRBJ2-7 better. The CDR3 consists of 14 residues. Germline loops: CDR1 SGHTA, CDR2 FQGNSA.

This chain joins TRBV5-6 and TRBJ1-2; D gene unclear. This CDR3 spans 15 amino acids. V lost 2 bases and J lost 4, with 15 bases in between. Looked up from germline, CDR1 is SGHDT and CDR2 is YYEEEE. The CDR3 protein is CASSFSSGWSYGYTF. In nucleotides, the CDR3 is TGTGCCAGCAGCTTTAGCAGCGGATGGAGCTATGGCTACACCTTC.

In nucleotides, the CDR3 is TGTGCCAGCAGTTACTCCCAGACAGGGATCGGTAACGAGCAGTACTTC. This codes for CASSYSQTGIGNEQYF. The chain uses TRBV6-6 and TRBJ2-7; 7 bases line up with TRBD1. The CDR3 runs to 16 residues. The J segment lost 5 bases and the V segment lost 0 bases, leaving 10 bases of the junction unmatched. Germline-derived CDR1 and CDR2 are MNHNY and SVGAGI (reference sequence).

V gene TRBV6-5 combines with J gene TRBJ2-2; D gene unclear. Germline loops: CDR1 MNHEY, CDR2 SVGAGI. The CDR3 is 14 amino acids. Trimming took 10 bases from V and 7 from J, leaving 19 bases between them. This CDR3 reads CATPRIGFGGELFF. The CDR3 DNA reads TGTGCCACCCCCCGGATCGGGTTTGGCGGGGAGCTGTTTTTT.

J is TRBJ1-2 and V is TRBV5-1; 8 positions match TRBD1. V lost 8 bases and J lost 5; bases outside the gene matches: 5. The length of the CDR3 is 12 residues. Per germline, CDR1 SGHRS and CDR2 YFSETQ. CDR3 DNA sequence: TGCGCCAGTGGACAGGGATGGTATGGCTACACCTTC. The encoded protein is CASGQGWYGYTF. The entire variable domain, with the rest obtained from reference TRBV5-1 and TRBJ1-2, is as follows: KAGVTQTPRYLIKTRGQQVTLSCSPISGHRSVSWYQQTPGQGLQFLFEYFSETQRNKGNFPGRFSGRQFSNSRSEMNVSTLELGDSALYLCASGQGWYGYTFGSGTRLTVV.

This CDR3 is CASLQGQGGEQYF. DNA of the CDR3: TGTGCCAGCCTGCAGGGGCAGGGCGGCGAGCAGTACTTC. The V call is TRBV6-1, the J call TRBJ2-7; possible D gene TRBD1, 6 bases. Germline CDR1 reads MNHNS; CDR2 reads SASEGT. The CDR3 sequence is 13 residues long. V dropped 8 bases and J dropped 6 bases, with 17 bases sitting between them.